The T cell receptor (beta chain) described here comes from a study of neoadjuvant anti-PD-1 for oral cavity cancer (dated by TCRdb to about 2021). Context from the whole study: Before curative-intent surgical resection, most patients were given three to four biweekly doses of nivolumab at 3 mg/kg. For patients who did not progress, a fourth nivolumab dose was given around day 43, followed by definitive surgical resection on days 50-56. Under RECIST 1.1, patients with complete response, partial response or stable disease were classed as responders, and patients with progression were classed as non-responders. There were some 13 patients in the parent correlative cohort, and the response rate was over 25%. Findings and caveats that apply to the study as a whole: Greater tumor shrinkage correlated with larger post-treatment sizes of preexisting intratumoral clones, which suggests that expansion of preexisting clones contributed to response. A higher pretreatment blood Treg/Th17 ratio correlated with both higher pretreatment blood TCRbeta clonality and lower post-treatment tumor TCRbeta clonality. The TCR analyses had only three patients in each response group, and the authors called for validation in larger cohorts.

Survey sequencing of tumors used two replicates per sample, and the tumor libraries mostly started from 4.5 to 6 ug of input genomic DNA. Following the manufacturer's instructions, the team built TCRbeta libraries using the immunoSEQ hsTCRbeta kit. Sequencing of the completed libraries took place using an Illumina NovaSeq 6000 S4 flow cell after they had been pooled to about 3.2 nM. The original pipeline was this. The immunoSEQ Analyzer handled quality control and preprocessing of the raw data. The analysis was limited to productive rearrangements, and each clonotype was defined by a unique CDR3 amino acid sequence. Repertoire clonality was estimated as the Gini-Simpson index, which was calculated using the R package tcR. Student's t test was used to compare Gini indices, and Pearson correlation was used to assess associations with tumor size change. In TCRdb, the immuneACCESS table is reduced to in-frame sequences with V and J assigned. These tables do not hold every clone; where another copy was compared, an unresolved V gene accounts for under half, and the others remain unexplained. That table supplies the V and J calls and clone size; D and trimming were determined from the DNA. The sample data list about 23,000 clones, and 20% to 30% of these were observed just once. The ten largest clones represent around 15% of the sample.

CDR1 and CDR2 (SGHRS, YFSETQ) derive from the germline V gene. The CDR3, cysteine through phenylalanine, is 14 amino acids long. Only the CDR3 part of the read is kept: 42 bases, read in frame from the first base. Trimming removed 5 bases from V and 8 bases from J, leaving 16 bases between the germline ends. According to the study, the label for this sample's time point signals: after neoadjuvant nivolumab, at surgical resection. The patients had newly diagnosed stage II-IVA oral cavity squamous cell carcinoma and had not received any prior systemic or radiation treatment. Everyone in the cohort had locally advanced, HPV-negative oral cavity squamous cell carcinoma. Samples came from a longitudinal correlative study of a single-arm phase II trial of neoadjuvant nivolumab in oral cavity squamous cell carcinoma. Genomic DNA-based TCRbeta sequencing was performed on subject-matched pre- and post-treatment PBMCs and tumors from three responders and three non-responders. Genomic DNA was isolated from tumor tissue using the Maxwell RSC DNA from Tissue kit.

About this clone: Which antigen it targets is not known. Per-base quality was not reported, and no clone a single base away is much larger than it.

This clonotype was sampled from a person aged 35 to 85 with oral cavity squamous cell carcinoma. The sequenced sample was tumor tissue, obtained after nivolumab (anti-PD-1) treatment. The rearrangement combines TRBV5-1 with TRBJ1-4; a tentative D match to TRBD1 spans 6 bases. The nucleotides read TGCGCCAGCAGGGTCGGGACACGTAGCGAAAAACTGTTTTTT. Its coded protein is CASRVGTRSEKLFF.